A selection of T cell receptor beta chains follows, all from one sample in a study of shared clonotypes between healthy human individuals. The assay was immunoSEQ multiplex PCR, and TCRdb's table has in-frame clones only and misses some. The data contain hundreds of thousands of clones, approximately 79% of them seen just once; the ten biggest clones take up 1.5% to 2%. The specimen was memory CD4+ T cells sorted from blood. The source of these receptors is a woman in her twenties or thirties in good health. Each CDR3 is given with its conserved first and last residue.

V: TRBV7-7
J: TRBJ2-1
CDR3: CASSLRQGVSEQFF

V: TRBV10-1
J: TRBJ1-2
CDR3: CASSANRDNYGYTF

V: TRBV19
J: TRBJ2-4
CDR3: CASSRQQGLAKNIQYF

V: TRBV2
J: TRBJ2-5
CDR3: CASSEVGSETQYF

V: TRBV28
J: TRBJ2-7
CDR3: CASSSLLGTLYEQYF

V: TRBV7-9
J: TRBJ1-2
CDR3: CASSLAPRDRAKEGGYTF

V: TRBV11-2
J: TRBJ1-1
CDR3: CASSMQGANTEAFF

V: TRBV6-1
J: TRBJ2-1
CDR3: CASSETGNNEQFF

V: TRBV28
J: TRBJ1-2
CDR3: CASSPLPGAGGAGYGYTF

V: TRBV6-5
J: TRBJ1-5
CDR3: CASSLNANEQPQHF

V: TRBV6-5
J: TRBJ1-4
CDR3: CASRRQGAEKLFF

V: TRBV9
J: TRBJ2-5
CDR3: CASSVGVSGQETQYF